The next 14 T cell receptor beta chains were all read from a single sample in a study of early T cells in non-severe SARS-CoV-2 infection. In TCRdb, the 5' RACE reads were re-called with MiXCR into one record per CDR3 protein. The sample has tens of thousands of distinct CDR3 sequences; 9% to 15% are singletons. Sequencing was done on a sample of whole blood. These TCRs come from an adult who was a healthcare worker with PCR-confirmed SARS-CoV-2 infection or an uninfected control (not recorded which).

The chain uses TRBV27 and TRBJ1-3; D remains ambiguous. Deletions cut 8 bases from V and 2 bases from J, with 22 bases between. The CDR3 length is 17 residues. Germline lookup yields CDR1 MNHEY and CDR2 SMNVEV (reference sequence). The CDR3 loop reads CASCTSPTQPPGNTIYF. The CDR3 coding sequence is TGTGCCAGCTGTACCTCTCCTACACAACCTCCTGGAAACACCATATATTTT.

This clonotype has at least ten counts. The CDR3 loop reads CASSTTEPAGHTEAFF. The CDR3 DNA reads TGTGCCAGCTCAACCACCGAACCGGCAGGGCACACTGAAGCTTTCTTT. The genes are TRBV18 and TRBJ1-1; possible D gene TRBD1, 5 bases. V dropped 5 bases and J dropped 3 bases, with 19 bases sitting between them. This CDR3 comprises 16 residues. The V gene's germline CDR1 is KGHSH and CDR2 LQKENI.

This clonotype was found a few times. The chain joins TRBV20-1 to TRBJ2-3; D not resolved. V lost 3 bases and J 0 bases, leaving 13 bases between the germline ends. CDR1 is DFQATT and CDR2 is SNEGSKA in the germline V gene (reference sequence). The CDR3 sequence is 15 residues long. The CDR3 nucleotides read TGCAGTGCTAGGGAACCTCCACCTAGCACAGATACGCAGTATTTT. Protein sequence: CSAREPPPSTDTQYF.

This sequence joins TRBV11-2 and TRBJ2-1; TRBD2 aligns across 9 bases. Trimming cost V 7 bases and J 5 bases; bases outside gene matches: 6. Germline V gene data show CDR1 as SGHAT and CDR2 as FQNNGV. The CDR3 spans 14 residues. The CDR3 sequence: CASTLTSGNNEQFF. The CDR3 DNA reads as TGTGCCAGCACCTTGACTAGCGGAAACAATGAGCAGTTCTTC.

This clonotype was counted many times. The chain recombines TRBV15 with TRBJ1-3; D gene unclear. The CDR3 totals 16 residues. Per the germline V gene, CDR1 is LNHNV and CDR2 is YYDKDF (reference sequence). Trimming removed 0 bases from V and 0 bases from J, with 9 bases in between. The CDR3 loop is CATSRDKGLSGNTIYF. CDR3 DNA sequence: TGTGCCACCAGCAGAGATAAGGGTCTCTCTGGAAACACCATATATTTT.

This clonotype was found a few times. The rearrangement links TRBV4-1 to TRBJ2-1; TRBD1 or TRBD2 may be the D gene (5 bases each). V was pared by 5 bases and J by 1 base, with 9 bases between. CDR1 is MGHRA, CDR2 YSYEKL, per germline. There are 14 residues in the CDR3. Written as DNA, the CDR3 is TGCGCCAGCAGCGGGACGGGGTCCTACAATGAGCAGTTCTTC. Protein sequence: CASSGTGSYNEQFF.

A few counts support this clonotype. The rearrangement uses TRBV14 and TRBJ2-7, with D hard to call. Trimming removed 1 base at V and 3 bases at J, with 13 bases between. In germline, CDR1 is SGHDN, CDR2 FVKESK. This CDR3 has 15 residues. The CDR3 DNA reads TGTGCCAGCAGCCAAGTTGAGAGTGGGGTCTACGAGCAGTACTTC. Translation: CASSQVESGVYEQYF.

In its sample, this clonotype was seen many times. V usage is TRBV6-1 and J usage is TRBJ2-5; D remains unclear. The CDR3 is 13 amino acids. With 2 bases removed from V and 3 bases from J, the gap between germline ends came to 7 bases. Germline V gene data show CDR1 as MNHNS and CDR2 as SASEGT. CDR3 DNA: TGTGCCAGCAGTGAATACTGGGAAGAGACCCAGTACTTC. It specifies CASSEYWEETQYF.

The genes are TRBV6-1 and TRBJ2-7; D not resolved. Between the trimmed V and J ends, which lost 3 bases and 4 bases, there was a span of 10 bases. Germline V gene data show CDR1 as MNHNS and CDR2 as SASEGT. CDR3 length: 13 amino acids. The CDR3 nucleotides read TGTGCCAGCAGTGAGTTGCCCAGTTACGAGCAGTACTTC. Translation gives CASSELPSYEQYF.

The chain is built from TRBV5-1 and TRBJ1-1, with 10 bases lining up with TRBD1. The ends lost 2 bases at V and 5 bases at J; junction bases unmatched: 6. This CDR3 is 15 amino acids long. Per the germline V gene, CDR1 is SGHRS and CDR2 is YFSETQ. CDR3 sequence reads: CASSFVGQGGTEAFF. CDR3 in DNA: TGCGCCAGCAGCTTCGTCGGACAGGGGGGGACTGAAGCTTTCTTT. Looking up the rest from reference TRBV5-1 and TRBJ1-1 gives the full variable domain: KAGVTQTPRYLIKTRGQQVTLSCSPISGHRSVSWYQQTPGQGLQFLFEYFSETQRNKGNFPGRFSGRQFSNSRSEMNVSTLELGDSALYLCASSFVGQGGTEAFFGQGTRLTVV.

This clonotype was observed a few times. This sequence joins TRBV11-2 and TRBJ2-1, with TRBD2 matching over 11 bases. This CDR3 has 16 residues. Germline V lookup: CDR1 SGHAT, CDR2 FQNNGV. Trimming removed 4 bases from V and 1 base from J; junction bases left unmatched: 3. CDR3 nucleotides: TGTGCCAGCAGCTCCCTAGCGGGAGGATCCTACAATGAGCAGTTCTTC. Protein sequence: CASSSLAGGSYNEQFF.

The V gene is TRBV14, the J gene TRBJ1-6, with 7 bases matching TRBD1. Trimming cost V 1 base and J 10 bases; bases outside gene matches: 7. The CDR3 has 15 amino acids. The germline gives CDR1 SGHDN, CDR2 FVKESK. CDR3 nucleotide sequence: TGTGCCAGCAGCCAAGGTCATCAGGGGGGCTCACCCCTCCACTTT. Its translation is CASSQGHQGGSPLHF.

V is TRBV24-1 and J is TRBJ2-3, with 8 bases that match TRBD2. After removal of 3 bases from V and 6 bases from J, the junction contained 13 bases not matched to a gene. CDR1 is KGHDR, CDR2 SFDVKD, per germline. This CDR3 has 17 residues. The chain's CDR3 is CATSDLTSEGRGDTQYF. The CDR3 coding sequence is TGTGCCACCAGTGATCTGACTAGCGAGGGACGGGGCGATACGCAGTATTTT.

This clonotype was seen only a few times. V gene TRBV11-2 combines with J gene TRBJ2-5; 8 bases align to TRBD1. V shed 3 bases and J 7 bases; nucleotides not matched to a gene: 7. This CDR3 has 14 residues. Germline V gene data show CDR1 as SGHAT and CDR2 as FQNNGV. The chain's CDR3 is CASSLGRGQLTQYF. CDR3 sequence (DNA): TGTGCCAGCAGCTTGGGCAGGGGGCAGTTGACCCAGTACTTC.